This T cell receptor (beta chain) is from a study of blood T cell repertoires in COVID-19. Study details: Sample material is recorded as cDNA or gDNA derived from T cells, B-cell-depleted T cells, or PBMCs.

In the authors' workflow: Reference gene primers were amplified, and this amplification served to estimate nucleated cell counts. Clones were read by immunoSEQ multiplex PCR, and TCRdb kept only the in-frame ones, dropping some. V and J calls and clone size are copied from that table; D and trimming were computed from the DNA. The repertoire holds over 100,000 clones, with around 89% as singletons. Seattle patients were enrolled during active infection and followed longitudinally. The V and J ends lost 5 bases and 6 bases, in that order; junction bases with no gene match: 2. The CDR3 has 12 residues. Germline CDR1 SNHLY, CDR2 FYNNEI.

This TCR came from a man aged 60-69 years with COVID-19, enrolled during active disease. What was sequenced was peripheral blood. The rearrangement links TRBV2 to TRBJ1-2, with TRBD1 matching over 8 bases. CDR3: CASSQGADGYTF. Here the CDR3 DNA reads TGTGCCAGCAGTCAGGGGGCGGATGGCTACACCTTC.